The source of this T cell receptor (beta chain) is a study of blood T cells in healthy people across ages. Notes on the study in general: TCR beta diversity per million T cells fell roughly linearly with age.

Per sample, extraction of total RNA gave at least 5.5 micrograms in every case. This clonotype was counted between two and nine times. The antigen remains unidentified. A second PCR of 7 to 11 cycles used a sample-barcoded 5' primer and a J-beta primer mix. TCRdb reprocessed the 5' RACE reads with MiXCR, giving one entry per CDR3 protein. The data show some 850,000 distinct CDR3 sequences, roughly 24% seen once. CDR3 length: 14 amino acids. Germline loops: CDR1 PRHDT, CDR2 FYEKMQ (reference sequence). Separately, the same data were catalogued under a study of T cells of mothers and their children. That investigation notes: Nine systemically healthy Caucasian donors: three mothers, six children. The authors used all extracted RNA for cDNA synthesis, at approximately 1.5 ug per 15 ul.

The sequenced sample was blood. The chain has TRBV13 and TRBJ2-1; D may be TRBD1 (5 bases). Judging by the DNA end, TRBJ2-7 fits better; the J call may be wrong. The clonotype originates from a boy aged 10-17 years in good health. CDR3 sequence reads: CASSPQGANYEQYF. CDR3 nucleotides: TGTGCCAGCAGCCCCCAAGGGGCTAACTACGAGCAGTACTTC.